This TCR beta chain was profiled in a study of blood T cell repertoires in COVID-19. On the study more broadly: T cells, B-cell-depleted T cells, or PBMCs provided the cDNA or gDNA that served as material.

Germline loops: CDR1 SGHRS, CDR2 YFSETQ. This CDR3 has 18 amino acids. The V and J ends lost 2 bases and 3 bases, in that order; junction bases with no gene match: 13. Measured with immunoSEQ multiplex PCR; TCRdb has only the in-frame clones, and not every one. The table has over 200,000 clones, approximately 82% seen once. Recruits, aged about 18 to 90 years, lived in some 25 US areas. Recovered status in Cohort 3 required two negative PCRs, clearance, or symptom resolution. J is TRBJ1-4 and V is TRBV5-1; TRBD1 aligns across 7 bases. Sample: PBMCs or T cells enriched from blood (not recorded which). The sequence came from a man aged 40-49 years who had recovered from COVID-19. CDR3 protein: CASSFRTGQGSANEKLFF. The CDR3 DNA sequence: TGCGCCAGCAGCTTTCGGACAGGCCAAGGGTCAGCTAATGAAAAACTGTTTTTT.